The TCR beta chain under discussion was sequenced for a study of T cells in Graves' hyperthyroidism and ophthalmopathy. Study-wide findings and caveats: Ophthalmopathy, which appeared later, was predicted by the model a median about 5.9 months before onset.

Germline V gene data show CDR1 as LGHDT and CDR2 as YNNKEL (reference sequence). Trimming took 5 bases from V and 0 from J, leaving 22 bases between them. This CDR3 contains 19 residues. Subjects aged 18 to 65 presented with newly diagnosed hyperthyroidism of less than 2 months' duration. Patients with uncontrolled infections, other autoimmune diseases, pregnancy or lactation were excluded. The PBMCs had their origin in 8.5 to 10 ml of fresh peripheral blood. Remarks on this clonotype: Its antigen is unknown.

Amplification yielded TCR beta CDR3 regions, with RNA transcripts as the source. Initially, a first-round RT-PCR of the TCR CDR3 employed the HTBI primer set. TCRdb itself ran the multiplex PCR reads through MiXCR, one entry per CDR3 protein. There are hundreds of thousands of distinct CDR3 sequences in the sample; around 13% occur only once, and around 14% lies in the top ten. This chain joins TRBV3-1 and TRBJ2-2, with D hard to call. Sequencing input: blood. The sequence was collected from a woman in her forties with Graves' hyperthyroidism. CDR3 loop: CASSEQGLTATTNTGELFF. As DNA, the CDR3 is TGTGCCAGCAGCGAACAAGGGTTGACGGCAACCACGAACACCGGGGAGCTGTTTTTT.